The present TCR beta chain was sequenced within a study of lymphopenia after photon versus proton radiotherapy. Data came from immunoSEQ multiplex PCR; TCRdb stores just in-frame clones and leaves some out. The table has 30,000 or so clones, about nine tenths seen once. With regard to this clone: Its antigen is undetermined.

The V gene lost 2 bases and the J gene lost 3 bases, with 16 bases spanning the gap. This CDR3 comprises 17 residues. The germline V gene encodes CDR1 MGHRA and CDR2 YSYEKL. Overall study findings and caveats: Post-nadir diversity loss with photons came from oligoclonal expansion, particularly CD8+ Temra cells. Larger post-nadir TCR diversity loss correlated inversely with survival in deceased patients. Photon-treated patients lost naive T cells and TCR diversity; proton-treated stayed stable. Better survival with proton therapy was suggested as possible, not demonstrated.

The chain is built from TRBV4-1 and TRBJ2-2; D could derive from TRBD1 or TRBD2 (5 bases each). The sequenced sample was peripheral blood, obtained from a patient treated with proton-based radiotherapy. The sequence was obtained from a woman aged 60-70 years with cholangiocarcinoma. Some clones in this sample may be carry-over from other donors' samples. The CDR3 spells CASSQSTGPRDTGELFF. CDR3 DNA: TGCGCCAGCAGCCAATCGACGGGGCCTAGGGACACCGGGGAGCTGTTTTTT.